One T cell receptor beta chain is described in this entry. As processed by the authors: The assay estimated nucleated cells by amplifying reference gene primers. Using immunoSEQ multiplex PCR, the repertoire was profiled, and TCRdb retains in-frame clones only, with some absent. The V and J calls and the clone size are those of that table, but D and trimming were determined from the DNA. There are around 250,000 clones in the sample; around 90% occur only once, and 2.1% lies in the top ten. This sample was taken from a study of blood T cell repertoires in COVID-19. As for the study in general: Sites across the United States, Italy and Spain contributed samples from acute and convalescent COVID-19. T cells, B-cell-depleted T cells, or PBMCs provided the cDNA or gDNA that served as material.

In Seattle, patients joined the study during active infection and were tracked longitudinally. Germline V CDR1 and CDR2: MGHRA, YSYEKL. This CDR3 has 20 residues. The V and J ends lost 0 bases and 0 bases respectively, with 18 bases between them. The sample comprised peripheral blood. The rearrangement joins TRBV4-1 to TRBJ2-6; D might be TRBD2 (5 bases). This receptor was identified in a woman aged 55-75 years with COVID-19, enrolled during active disease. The CDR3 DNA reads as TGCGCCAGCAGCCAAGACCAGGACGGGATCACCAGCTCTGGGGCCAACGTCCTGACTTTC. Translated, it gives CASSQDQDGITSSGANVLTF.